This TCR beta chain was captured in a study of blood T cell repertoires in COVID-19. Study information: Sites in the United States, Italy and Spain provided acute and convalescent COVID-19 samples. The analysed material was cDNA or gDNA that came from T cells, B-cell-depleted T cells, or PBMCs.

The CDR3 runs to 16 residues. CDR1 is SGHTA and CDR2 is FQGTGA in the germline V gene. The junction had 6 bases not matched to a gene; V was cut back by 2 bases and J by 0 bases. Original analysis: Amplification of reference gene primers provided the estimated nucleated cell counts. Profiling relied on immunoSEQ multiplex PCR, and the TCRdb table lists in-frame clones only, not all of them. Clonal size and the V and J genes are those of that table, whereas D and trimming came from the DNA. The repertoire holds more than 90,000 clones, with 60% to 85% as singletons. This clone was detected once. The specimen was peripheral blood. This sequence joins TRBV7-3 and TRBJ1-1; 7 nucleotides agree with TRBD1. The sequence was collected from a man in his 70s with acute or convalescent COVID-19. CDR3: CASSLPADRVNTEAFF. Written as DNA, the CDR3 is TGTGCCAGCAGCTTACCAGCCGACAGGGTGAACACTGAAGCTTTCTTT.